These 2 T cell receptor beta chains share one sample of origin, sequenced in a study of shared clonotypes between healthy human individuals. Only CD45RO-negative cells positively selected for CCR7 counted as naive CD8 cells, so terminally differentiated effector memory CD45RA+ cells were excluded. Sequencing used immunoSEQ multiplex PCR; TCRdb keeps in-frame clones, though not all of them. Of some 2,000,000 clones listed, roughly 95% are singletons. The sequencing input was naive CD8+ T cells sorted from blood. The receptors stem from a man aged 18 to 35 in good health.

As to this clone: The same CDR3 arises from other DNA sequences in this sample as well. CDR3 amino acids: CAISESGGENIQYF. In nucleotides, the CDR3 is TGTGCCATCAGTGAGTCGGGCGGGGAAAACATTCAGTACTTC. V usage is TRBV10-3 and J usage is TRBJ2-4; possible D gene TRBD2, 6 bases. The germline V gene has CDR1 ENHRY and CDR2 SYGVKD. The germline V and J ends were trimmed by 0 bases and 5 bases, with 8 bases remaining between them. This CDR3 contains 14 residues.

The rearrangement joins TRBV7-3 to TRBJ2-1; tentatively, D is TRBD2 (6 bases). Germline CDR1 SGHTA, CDR2 FQGTGA. This CDR3 region has 15 residues. The V end lost 2 bases, the J end lost 9 bases, and 17 bases lay between the germline ends. CDR3: CASSLVGGERTEQFF. CDR3 in DNA: TGTGCCAGCAGCTTAGTGGGCGGGGAGCGGACTGAGCAGTTCTTC.